These 22 T cell receptor beta chains were all obtained from the same sample, sequenced in a study of Graves' ophthalmopathy and Graves' hyperthyroidism. Amplification from RNA transcripts yielded the TCR beta CDR3 regions. Amplification began with first-round RT-PCR using HTBI primers, then second-round multiplex PCR was performed. One entry per CDR3 protein, called by TCRdb with MiXCR from the multiplex PCR reads. This table holds roughly 1.1 million distinct CDR3 sequences, less than 45% found once. The sample was peripheral blood or thyroid tissue (not recorded which). Source of these receptors: an adult man with Graves' hyperthyroidism.

This clonotype was counted ten times or more. For the CDR3, the DNA is TGCAGCCTCCAGGATCGGACCTATGGCTACACCTTC. Protein: CSLQDRTYGYTF. The chain employs TRBV29-1 and TRBJ1-2, with D uncertain. The V gene lost 8 bases and the J gene lost 4 bases, with 14 bases spanning the gap. Per germline, CDR1 SQVTM and CDR2 ANQGSEA. This CDR3 has 12 residues.

This clonotype was seen repeatedly, ten times or more. The chain carries TRBV10-3 and TRBJ1-1; 7 bases align to TRBD1. Trimming at V came to 11 bases and at J to 5 bases, leaving 17 bases not matched to a gene. Germline V gene sequence: CDR1 ENHRY, CDR2 SYGVKD. The CDR3 runs 15 residues. CDR3 residues: CAVQGSRGRGTEAFF. In DNA, the CDR3 is TGTGCCGTCCAAGGAAGTAGGGGGCGCGGGACTGAAGCTTTCTTT.

The chain employs TRBV5-5 and TRBJ1-6; a possible D gene is TRBD1 (5 bases). V gave up 4 bases and J gave up 0 bases, with 14 bases separating them. The germline gives CDR1 SGHKS, CDR2 YYEKEE (reference sequence). The CDR3 has 17 residues. This CDR3 reads CASSPVRGSSYNSPLHF. The CDR3 DNA follows: TGTGCCAGCAGCCCGGTTCGGGGGAGCTCCTATAATTCACCCCTCCACTTT.

A remark on this clonotype: At one of its ends the junction is not consistent with the germline gene, which may arise from a read error. The chain couples TRBV4-3 to TRBJ1-4, with D perhaps matching TRBD1 (6 bases). Germline CDR1 is LGHNA and CDR2 is YSLEER. The CDR3 loop spans 15 amino acids. The CDR3 coding sequence is TGCGCCAGCAGCCAAGATCACAGGGCCTTCGAAAAACTGGTTTTT. As protein: CASSQDHRAFEKLVF.

This clonotype has more than one count but fewer than ten. V gene TRBV4-3 combines with J gene TRBJ1-6; 7 nucleotides align to TRBD1. This CDR3 region has 17 residues. The V and J ends lost 2 bases and 10 bases, in that order; junction bases with no gene match: 14. Germline CDR1 LGHNA, CDR2 YSLEER. DNA of the CDR3: TGCGCCAGCAGCCAAAGCGGGATGGGACAGTTCCACTCACCCCTCCACTTT. Translating gives CASSQSGMGQFHSPLHF.

This clonotype was seen many times. The rearrangement uses TRBV25-1 and TRBJ2-7, with D possibly being TRBD1 (6 bases). The CDR3 runs 13 residues. Germline assignment: CDR1 MGHDK and CDR2 SYGVNS. Trimming pared 3 bases from V and 5 bases from J, leaving 11 bases between. The CDR3 DNA sequence: TGTGCCAGCAGTGAGTACAGGGTGAACGAGCAGTACTTC. Translation: CASSEYRVNEQYF.

Points on this clonotype: Since a much larger clone is just one base distant, this may be a read error. The rearrangement joins TRBV11-2 to TRBJ2-7; D may match TRBD1 or TRBD2 (6 bases each). Germline loops: CDR1 SGHAT, CDR2 FQNNGV. Trimming cost V 7 bases and J 6 bases, with 13 bases left between them. This CDR3 contains 12 residues. For the CDR3, the DNA is TGTGCCAGCACCATCAAGGGGGGCGAGCAGTACTTC. It codes for CASTIKGGEQYF.

This chain links TRBV4-2 with TRBJ2-7; a weak D match, TRBD1 (5 bases). CDR1 LGHNA and CDR2 YNFKEQ come from the germline V gene. The CDR3 covers 15 residues. V lost 0 bases, J lost 1 base, and 10 bases lay in between. The chain's CDR3 is CASSQDSRQSYEQYF. CDR3 DNA: TGTGCCAGCAGCCAAGACAGCAGACAGTCCTACGAGCAGTACTTC.

This clonotype showed up many times. The CDR3 sequence is CASSIRAFGETQYF. CDR3 DNA: TGTGCCAGTAGTATTCGGGCCTTCGGGGAGACCCAGTACTTC. The V gene is TRBV19, the J gene TRBJ2-5; D is unresolved. Deletions cut 3 bases from V and 5 bases from J, with 13 bases between. CDR3 length: 14 amino acids. Germline-derived CDR1 and CDR2 are LNHDA and SQIVND (reference sequence).

This clonotype was observed a few times. The V and J genes are TRBV5-1 and TRBJ1-3; D is perhaps TRBD1 (5 bases). CDR1 is SGHRS, CDR2 YFSETQ, per germline. The germline V and J ends were trimmed by 4 bases and 2 bases, with 13 bases remaining between them. CDR3 length: 15 amino acids. The CDR3 DNA follows: TGCGCCAGCAGCCCAGCTCAGGGAGCTGGAAACACCATATATTTT. Translation gives CASSPAQGAGNTIYF.

The chain has TRBV20-1 and TRBJ1-1; no clear D. V dropped 0 bases and J dropped 3 bases, with 8 bases sitting between them. This CDR3 spans 13 amino acids. Germline assignment: CDR1 DFQATT and CDR2 SNEGSKA (reference sequence). The CDR3 DNA reads TGCAGTGCTAGAGACGCCGACCACACTGAAGCTTTCTTT. This sequence encodes CSARDADHTEAFF.

The chain employs TRBV27 and TRBJ2-2; perhaps TRBD2 as D (6 bases). This CDR3 comprises 14 residues. Trimming took off 3 bases at V and 6 bases at J, with 11 bases between the two ends. CDR1 is MNHEY and CDR2 is SMNVEV in the germline V gene (reference sequence). The CDR3 spells CASSLRSGAGELFF. CDR3 bases: TGTGCCAGCAGTTTGCGATCGGGGGCCGGGGAGCTGTTTTTT.

A remark on this clonotype: At one end, the junction sequence differs from germline, possibly due to a read error. The rearrangement uses TRBV10-3 and TRBJ1-1; a possible D gene is TRBD1 (5 bases). There are 14 residues in the CDR3. Germline V gives CDR1 ENHRY, CDR2 SYGVKD. The CDR3: CAINPLGADTETFF. As DNA, the CDR3 is TGTGCCATTAACCCTCTCGGGGCTGACACTGAAACTTTCTTT.

At least ten counts were recorded for this clonotype. The V call is TRBV20-1, the J call TRBJ1-2; 7 nucleotides match TRBD1. The trim removed 8 bases at V and 3 bases at J, leaving 9 bases unmatched. The CDR3 spans 13 residues. Germline CDR1 is DFQATT and CDR2 is SNEGSKA (reference sequence). DNA of the CDR3: TGCAGTTCCGACCAGGGGGATGACTATGGCTACACCTTC. Protein sequence: CSSDQGDDYGYTF.

This clonotype was counted only a few times. This rearrangement joins TRBV9 to TRBJ1-5, with no clear D. Germline CDR1 reads SGDLS; CDR2 reads YYNGEE. V lost 3 bases and J lost 2, with 15 bases in between. CDR3 length equals 16 residues. CDR3 in DNA: TGTGCCAGCAGCGCCCCCACGATCGGCGGCAATCAGCCCCAGCATTTT. Translation: CASSAPTIGGNQPQHF.

V usage is TRBV20-1 and J usage is TRBJ1-2; possible D gene TRBD1, 6 bases. The germline V and J ends were trimmed by 5 bases and 2 bases, with 15 bases remaining between them. The length of the CDR3 is 14 residues. The V gene's germline CDR1 is DFQATT and CDR2 SNEGSKA (reference sequence). CDR3 coding DNA: TGCAGTGCTGAATACAGGGTGGGCAACTATGGCTACACCTTC. Translating it yields CSAEYRVGNYGYTF.

This clonotype has ten or more counts. The V call is TRBV10-3, the J call TRBJ1-1; 8 positions agree with TRBD1. Germline lookup yields CDR1 ENHRY and CDR2 SYGVKD. There are 14 residues in the CDR3. Unmatched junction bases numbered 7, after V lost 6 bases and J lost 4 bases. The CDR3, as DNA: TGTGCCATCAGAAGACAGGGGACATCCACTGAAGCTTTCTTT. Protein product: CAIRRQGTSTEAFF.

This clonotype was picked up many times. The chain couples TRBV19 to TRBJ1-5; TRBD1 matches at 8 bases. This CDR3 has 15 amino acids. V was clipped by 6 bases and J by 7 bases; unmatched bases: 11. Germline V CDR1 and CDR2: LNHDA, SQIVND (reference sequence). CDR3 region: CASRPLDRVEQPQHF. Written as DNA, the CDR3 is TGTGCCAGTAGACCCCTGGACAGGGTTGAGCAGCCCCAGCATTTT.

V usage is TRBV2 and J usage is TRBJ2-2; the D gene is possibly TRBD2 (5 bases). V lost 6 bases and J lost 7, with 15 bases in between. This CDR3 comprises 14 residues. Looked up from germline, CDR1 is SNHLY and CDR2 is FYNNEI. The CDR3 nucleotides are TGTGCCAGCAGACTAGGAGTTTCTAACGGGGAGCTGTTTTTT. Amino acid sequence: CASRLGVSNGELFF.

Ten or more counts support this clonotype. This chain uses TRBV5-6 with TRBJ1-5; TRBD1 aligns across 9 bases. The CDR3 is 16 amino acids. With 4 bases clipped from V and 3 bases from J, the junction kept 8 bases outside the gene matches. Germline values: CDR1 SGHDT, CDR2 YYEEEE. CDR3 nucleotides: TGTGCCAGCAGCCTTTCCGGGACAGGGTACAATCAGCCCCAGCATTTT. Residues: CASSLSGTGYNQPQHF.

Written as DNA, the CDR3 is TGTGCCAGCACTCCCAACTCGGGGAGCACTGAAGCTTTCTTT. Residues: CASTPNSGSTEAFF. The V call is TRBV12-3 or TRBV12-4, the J call TRBJ1-1; D unresolved. The V gene lost 7 bases and the J gene lost 4 bases, with 16 bases spanning the gap. CDR3 length: 14 residues.

This clonotype was observed once. The J gene is TRBJ2-6, the V gene TRBV10-2; D uncertain. The CDR3 consists of 16 residues. V lost 6 bases and J lost 2, with 14 bases in between. CDR1 and CDR2 from the germline V gene are WSHSY and SAAADI. CDR3 residues: CASREVGRAGANVLTF. The CDR3 DNA reads TGCGCCAGCAGAGAGGTTGGTAGGGCTGGGGCCAACGTCCTGACTTTC.